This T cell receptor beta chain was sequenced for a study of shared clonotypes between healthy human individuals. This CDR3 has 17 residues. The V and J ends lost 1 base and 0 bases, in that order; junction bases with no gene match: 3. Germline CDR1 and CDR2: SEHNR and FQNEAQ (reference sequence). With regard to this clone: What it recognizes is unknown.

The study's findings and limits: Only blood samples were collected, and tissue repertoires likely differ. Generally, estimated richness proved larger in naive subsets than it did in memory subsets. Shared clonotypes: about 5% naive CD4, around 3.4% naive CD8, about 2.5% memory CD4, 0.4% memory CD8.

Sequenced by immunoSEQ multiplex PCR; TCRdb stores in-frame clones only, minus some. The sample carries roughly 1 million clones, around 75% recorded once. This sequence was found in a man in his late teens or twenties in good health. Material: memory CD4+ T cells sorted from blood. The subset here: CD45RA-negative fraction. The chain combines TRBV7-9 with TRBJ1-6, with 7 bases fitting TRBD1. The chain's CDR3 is CASSLGWDSSYNSPLHF. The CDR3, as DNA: TGTGCCAGCAGCTTAGGTTGGGACAGCTCCTATAATTCACCCCTCCACTTT.